The 19 T cell receptor beta chains presented below share a single source sample, sequenced in a study of CD8 T cells in Susac syndrome. The authors reverse transcribed roughly 0.5 to 1 ug RNA with random hexamers. MiXCR, run by TCRdb on the immunoSEQ multiplex PCR reads, gives a single entry per CDR3 protein. The sample lists 110,000 or so distinct CDR3 sequences, about 96% seen once, with just over 0.095% in the top ten. Sample: CD4+ T cells from PBMCs. These receptors were obtained from a human donor in good health.

V gene TRBV7-8 combines with J gene TRBJ2-1; D gene unclear. V was pared by 3 bases and J by 0 bases, with 6 bases between. Germline CDR1 reads SGHVS; CDR2 reads FQNEAQ. The CDR3 has 14 amino acids. CDR3 sequence (DNA): TGTGCCAGCAGCTTTACCAGCTCCTACAATGAGCAGTTCTTC. Translated: CASSFTSSYNEQFF.

The chain carries TRBV11-3 and TRBJ2-7; 12 bases agree with TRBD2. The trim removed 6 bases at V and 6 bases at J, leaving 9 bases unmatched. This CDR3 comprises 15 residues. The germline gives CDR1 SGHNT, CDR2 YENEEA. The CDR3 is CASSYLTSGSGEQYF. The DNA for the CDR3 is TGTGCCAGCAGTTACTTGACTAGCGGGAGTGGCGAGCAGTACTTC.

The V and J genes are TRBV23-1 and TRBJ2-7; TRBD1 agrees at 9 bases. TRBV23-1 is an ORF; its function is uncertain. V gave up 6 bases and J gave up 1 base; unmatched junction bases: 4. This CDR3 comprises 14 residues. CDR3 sequence: CASSRDRVSYEQYF. The CDR3 DNA sequence: TGCGCCAGCAGCCGGGACAGGGTGTCCTACGAGCAGTACTTC.

The rearrangement links TRBV12-3 or TRBV12-4 to TRBJ1-1, with a weak D call TRBD1 (5 bases). V was trimmed by 7 bases and J by 2 bases, leaving 11 bases between them. This CDR3 has 13 amino acids. In DNA, the CDR3 is TGTGCCAGCACCAAGACAGCAAACACTGAAGCTTTCTTT. Amino acid sequence: CASTKTANTEAFF.

The genes are TRBV5-1 and TRBJ2-3, with 8 nucleotides matching TRBD1. Trimming cost V 4 bases and J 6 bases; bases outside gene matches: 7. Germline V lookup: CDR1 SGHRS, CDR2 YFSETQ. The CDR3 consists of 14 residues. CDR3 DNA sequence: TGCGCCAGCAGCCCCAGGGGGCAGGAGGATACGCAGTATTTT. Its protein is CASSPRGQEDTQYF.

This chain links TRBV18 with TRBJ2-3, with D unresolved. The CDR3 runs 16 residues. V was shortened by 0 bases and J by 7 bases, with 17 bases between the two germline ends. Germline assignment: CDR1 KGHSH and CDR2 LQKENI. The chain's CDR3 is CASSPPAKREVNTQYF. For the CDR3, the DNA is TGTGCCAGCTCACCACCGGCAAAGCGAGAGGTGAATACGCAGTATTTT.

This sequence joins TRBV28 and TRBJ2-5, with 7 nucleotides matching TRBD1. V lost 6 bases to trimming and J lost 5 bases; unmatched junction nucleotides: 12. Germline V lookup: CDR1 MDHEN, CDR2 SYDVKM. This CDR3 is 15 amino acids long. The CDR3 protein is CASRKQGHQGETQYF. DNA for the CDR3: TGTGCCAGCAGAAAACAGGGGCACCAAGGGGAGACCCAGTACTTC.

This clonotype was seen just once. The V call is TRBV6-5, the J call TRBJ2-3; unclear D gene. V gave up 2 bases and J gave up 1 base, with 7 bases separating them. This CDR3 contains 14 residues. Germline V gene data show CDR1 as MNHEY and CDR2 as SVGAGI. As DNA, the CDR3 is TGTGCCAGCAGTTACACTCCGCGCACAGATACGCAGTATTTT. This sequence encodes CASSYTPRTDTQYF.

This clonotype was seen just once. The gene calls are TRBV9 and TRBJ2-1, with D unresolved. V was shortened by 5 bases and J by 4 bases, with 4 bases between the two germline ends. The CDR3 loop spans 11 amino acids. The germline V gene encodes CDR1 SGDLS and CDR2 YYNGEE. The CDR3 DNA follows: TGTGCCAGCAGGGGATACAATGAGCAGTTCTTC. Protein: CASRGYNEQFF.

V and J are TRBV19 and TRBJ2-6; no firm D call. The CDR3 length is 18 residues. V was clipped by 5 bases and J by 0 bases, with 17 bases between them. Germline lookup yields CDR1 LNHDA and CDR2 SQIVND (reference sequence). This CDR3 is CASSANRPRSSGANVLTF. DNA of the CDR3: TGTGCCAGTAGTGCGAATAGGCCCAGAAGCTCTGGGGCCAACGTCCTGACTTTC.

The chain uses TRBV15 and TRBJ2-1; a possible D gene is TRBD2 (5 bases). Trimming pared 0 bases from V and 4 bases from J, leaving 13 bases between. The CDR3 spans 16 residues. CDR1 is LNHNV, CDR2 YYDKDF, per germline (reference sequence). The CDR3 is CATSRDPTGLYNEQFF. In DNA form, the CDR3 reads TGTGCCACCAGCAGAGATCCGACGGGATTGTACAATGAGCAGTTCTTC.

The CDR3 DNA is TGCAGCGCGGGACTAGCTTTAGATACGCAGTATTTT. Translation: CSAGLALDTQYF. The rearrangement joins TRBV29-1 to TRBJ2-3, with 9 bases aligning to TRBD2. V dropped 7 bases and J dropped 5; count of bases not matched to a gene: 4. CDR1 is SQVTM, CDR2 ANQGSEA, per germline. The CDR3 length is 12 residues.

The genes are TRBV12-3 or TRBV12-4 and TRBJ1-5, with D perhaps matching TRBD1 (6 bases). Trimming pared 5 bases from V and 7 bases from J, leaving 12 bases between. The CDR3 extends over 13 amino acids. The CDR3, as DNA: TGTGCCAGCAGTCCTACAGGGCGACAGCCCCAGCATTTT. Its protein is CASSPTGRQPQHF.

The chain links TRBV18 to TRBJ2-3; D remains unclear. The CDR3 covers 12 residues. CDR1 and CDR2 from the germline V gene are KGHSH and LQKENI. Trimming took 3 bases from V and 6 from J, leaving 7 bases between them. Here the CDR3 reads CASSPTLDTQYF. The CDR3 coding sequence is TGTGCCAGCTCACCTACTTTGGATACGCAGTATTTT.

The genes are TRBV12-3 or TRBV12-4 and TRBJ1-2; D remains ambiguous. There are 15 residues in the CDR3. Trimming removed 5 bases from V and 4 bases from J, with 17 bases in between. CDR3 sequence reads: CASSPRQVSPYGYTF. DNA of the CDR3: TGTGCCAGCAGTCCCCGTCAGGTGAGCCCCTATGGCTACACCTTC.

The chain uses TRBV2 and TRBJ2-2; D uncertain. CDR1 and CDR2 (germline): SNHLY, FYNNEI. The V gene lost 6 bases and the J gene lost 4 bases, with 15 bases spanning the gap. The CDR3 extends over 15 amino acids. The CDR3: CASRPSDLLTGELFF. CDR3 sequence (DNA): TGTGCCAGCAGACCCTCCGACTTGCTCACCGGGGAGCTGTTTTTT.

The chain joins TRBV27 to TRBJ2-1; D call uncertain. This CDR3 spans 18 amino acids. V was pared by 5 bases and J by 7 bases, with 27 bases between. Germline V gives CDR1 MNHEY, CDR2 SMNVEV (reference sequence). CDR3 in amino acids: CASSLSRPFPVPSNEQFF. The CDR3 DNA is TGTGCCAGCAGTCTAAGTCGCCCATTCCCCGTTCCATCTAATGAGCAGTTCTTC.

The chain links TRBV29-1 to TRBJ2-2; a possible D gene is TRBD1 (5 bases). The CDR3 is made up of 12 amino acids. Trimming removed 4 bases at V and 5 bases at J, with 8 bases between. Germline loops: CDR1 SQVTM, CDR2 ANQGSEA. The CDR3 DNA follows: TGCAGCGTTGTGGGGCGGACCGGGGAGCTGTTTTTT. Protein sequence: CSVVGRTGELFF.

This chain joins TRBV7-2 and TRBJ1-2, with D tentatively TRBD1 (6 bases). The CDR3 length is 14 residues. Germline V lookup: CDR1 SGHTA, CDR2 FQGNSA. Trimming left V 3 bases short and J 5 bases short, with 13 bases between. CDR3 nucleotide sequence: TGTGCCAGCAGCTTCCGGACAGCTTCGTATGGCTACACCTTC. Its translation is CASSFRTASYGYTF.